This entry describes one T cell receptor (beta chain). There is no known antigen for this receptor. It has no much larger one-base neighbor in the sample; base qualities were not kept. CDR1 is given as SGHRS and CDR2 as YFSETQ, both from the germline V gene. From the cysteine up to the phenylalanine, the CDR3 has a length of 14 residues. The DNA shown is the 42-base CDR3, in frame from base 1. Trimming at the junction amounts to 0 bases on V and 10 bases on J, and the germline ends lie 14 bases apart. The sample comes from a study of blood T cells in healthy people across ages (dated by TCRdb to the mid-2010s). In the study overall: In model experiments, template switching captured about one uniquely barcoded TCR beta cDNA molecule for every two T cells. To avoid experimental bias, donors of different ages were distributed randomly across sequencing lanes. The donors were split into four age groups: young (average around 17 years), middle-aged (39), aged (more than 60) and long-lived (more than 80). Using deep sequencing normalized with unique cDNA molecular identifiers, the study measured how TCR beta repertoire diversity changes with age. Using the same blood draw, the study looked at two additional independent replicas of 1 million unique cDNA reads for two donors, one aged 18 to 30 and the other aged 80 or older. Overall results and qualifications from the work: Conclusive comparison of naive and antigen-experienced compartments was prevented by the profiling of bulk unsorted PBMCs. Compared with the aged group, the long-lived group had more naive CD4+ T cells, fewer expanded clones and increased TCR diversity, suggesting age selection. As age increased, observed TCR beta diversity per million T cells dropped in a roughly linear way, and a significant reduction was already evident by age 40. Estimates of total diversity from one million sequenced T cells were regarded as lower bounds and underestimates. The CMV infection status of donors was not known, potentially confounding age-related changes in expanded clonotypes. There was a strong correlation between observed TCR beta diversity and the percentage of naive T cells measured by flow cytometry.

Systemically healthy Caucasian individuals from Russia, 35 to 40 in total and aged about 6 to 95 years, were included as donors. Ten milliliters of peripheral blood were drawn from each donor into EDTA-treated Vacutainer tubes. Ficoll-Paque density-gradient centrifugation was used to isolate PBMCs, with at least 6.5 million per sample. Trizol reagent was used to extract total RNA from the PBMCs, yielding at least 6 micrograms per sample. The percentages of naive CD45RAhigh/CD27high T cells were determined by flow cytometry on a PBMC aliquot from every donor. To prepare the library, 5' RACE was applied. Sequencing used an Illumina HiSeq 2500. The second PCR ran for about 6 to 12 cycles and used a J-beta primer mix along with a sample-barcoded 5' primer. A template-switch 5' adaptor carrying 12 random nucleotides introduced a unique molecular identifier onto each TCR beta cDNA molecule. At least 2.5 million CDR3-containing paired-end reads were obtained from each sample. All of the RNA was converted into first-strand cDNA using the Mint cDNA synthesis kit, with a TRBC-specific oligonucleotide serving as the primer. Following uracil-DNA glycosylase treatment, a first 18-cycle PCR with universal primers M1SS and BC2_uni_R was performed on all cDNA. Regarding the original processing steps: Each sample was normalized by randomly selecting 1 million high-quality reads, each carrying a distinct molecular identifier. Reads with shared molecular identifiers were discarded instead of being binned into consensus sequences. MiTCR, run with a Q25 quality threshold and the strictest error-elimination algorithm, handled CDR3 identification, clonotype clustering and error correction. A nonparametric unseen species model using Euler transformation provided a lower-bound estimate of total TCR beta diversity. The public reads were reanalyzed by TCRdb: fastp trimming at Q25, MiXCR alignment, in-frame beta chains only. Each entry is one CDR3 protein sequence, shown with its most common DNA and genes. TCRdb's processing, not the study's, gives the V and J calls here. The sample has some 800,000 distinct CDR3 sequences on record, approximately 48% of them singletons. The ten top clones hold about a fifth of the sample.

This sequence was found in a man aged 60 to 69 in good health. The receptor chain draws on TRBV5-1 and TRBJ2-1; too little of a D gene remains to name it. The sequencing input was blood. The DNA is TGCGCCAGCAGCTTGGGTGCGTCGGCGGAAGAGCAGTTCTTC. Translated, it gives CASSLGASAEEQFF.